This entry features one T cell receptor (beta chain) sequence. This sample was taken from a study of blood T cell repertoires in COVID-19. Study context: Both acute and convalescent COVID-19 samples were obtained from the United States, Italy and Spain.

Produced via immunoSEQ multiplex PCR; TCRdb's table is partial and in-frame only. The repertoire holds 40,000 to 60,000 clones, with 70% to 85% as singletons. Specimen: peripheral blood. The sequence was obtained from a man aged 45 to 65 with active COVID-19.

The CDR3 sequence: CASSPWTGGTTGELFF. The CDR3 coding sequence is TGCGCCAGCAGCCCCTGGACAGGGGGCACCACCGGGGAGCTGTTTTTT. V is TRBV5-1 and J is TRBJ2-2; TRBD1 aligns across 11 bases. V was pared by 4 bases and J by 4 bases, with 6 bases of the junction left unmatched. The CDR3 runs 16 residues. Germline loops: CDR1 SGHRS, CDR2 YFSETQ.